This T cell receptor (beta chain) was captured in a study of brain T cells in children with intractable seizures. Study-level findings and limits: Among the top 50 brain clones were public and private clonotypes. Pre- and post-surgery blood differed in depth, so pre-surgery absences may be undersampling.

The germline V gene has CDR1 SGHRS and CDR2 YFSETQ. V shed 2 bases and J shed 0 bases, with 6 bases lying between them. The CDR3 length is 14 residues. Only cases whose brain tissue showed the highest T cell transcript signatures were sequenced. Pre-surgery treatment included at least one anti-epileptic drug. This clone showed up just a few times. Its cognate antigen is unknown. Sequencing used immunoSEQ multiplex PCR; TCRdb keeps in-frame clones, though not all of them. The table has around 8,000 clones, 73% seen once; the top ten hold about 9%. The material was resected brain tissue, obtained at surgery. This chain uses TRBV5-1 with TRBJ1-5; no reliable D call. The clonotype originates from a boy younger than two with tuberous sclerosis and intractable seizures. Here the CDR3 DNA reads TGCGCCAGCAGCTTCGATTATAGCAATCAGCCCCAGCATTTT. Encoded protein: CASSFDYSNQPQHF.